These T cell receptor beta chains were read from a single sample in a study of T cells after yellow fever vaccination. In TCRdb, the 5' RACE reads were re-called with MiXCR into one record per CDR3 protein. The sample shows approximately 600,000 distinct CDR3 sequences, 9% to 15% of them seen only once. The source was PBMCs, collected on the day of the yellow fever booster vaccination. These receptors were collected from a man in his thirties or forties who received the YFV17D yellow fever vaccine. The CDR3 runs from the conserved cysteine through the conserved F or W. Fields, in order: J gene, clone size, D gene, V gene, CDR3 protein, CDR3 DNA. D genes are given only for firm matches. The size field is filled for only some rows; it gives once, few, many or a size class.

>TRBJ1-4|few|.|TRBV20-1
CSARHRYSYNEKLFF
TGCAGTGCTAGGCACCGTTACAGCTATAATGAAAAACTGTTTTTT
>TRBJ1-4|few|.|TRBV12-3/TRBV12-4
CASSLTRDGEKLFF
TGTGCCAGCAGTTTGACCCGGGACGGTGAAAAACTGTTTTTT
>TRBJ2-2|many|.|TRBV7-2
CASSPTSGELFF
TGTGCCAGCAGCCCGACTAGCGGGGAGCTGTTTTTT
>TRBJ2-3|few|TRBD2|TRBV7-3
CASSLGSSSGSPQYF
TGTGCCAGCAGCTTAGGGTCGTCTAGCGGGAGCCCGCAGTATTTT
>TRBJ2-1|few|.|TRBV7-9
CASSLGWDNEQFF
TGTGCCAGCAGCTTAGGTTGGGACAATGAGCAGTTCTTC
>TRBJ2-3|.|.|TRBV24-1
CATSDPLTESRTDTQYF
TGTGCCACCAGTGATCCCTTAACGGAGTCGAGAACAGATACGCAGTATTTT
>TRBJ2-7|few|TRBD2|TRBV20-1
CSALGLAGVGYEQYF
TGCAGTGCTCTCGGACTAGCGGGAGTTGGCTACGAGCAGTACTTC
>TRBJ2-1|few|TRBD2|TRBV7-6
CASSLIAGGQNEQFF
TGTGCCAGCAGCTTAATAGCGGGAGGTCAAAATGAGCAGTTCTTC
>TRBJ1-1|.|.|TRBV12-3/TRBV12-4
CASSLTPDSVGGTEAFF
TGTGCCAGCAGTTTAACCCCCGACAGTGTCGGGGGCACTGAAGCTTTCTTT
>TRBJ1-2|.|TRBD1|TRBV7-2
CASSPGQGDNTF
TGTGCCAGCAGCCCGGGACAGGGGGATAACACCTTC
>TRBJ2-1|.|.|TRBV3-1
CASTWGQGGNEQFF
TGTGCCAGCACCTGGGGGCAGGGTGGCAATGAGCAGTTCTTC
>TRBJ2-7|.|.|TRBV3-1
CASSQVLRGHRYEQYF
TGTGCCAGCAGCCAAGTTTTGAGGGGACATCGGTACGAGCAGTACTTC
>TRBJ2-7|few|TRBD2|TRBV10-3
CAIAGTSGSLGEQYF
TGTGCCATCGCCGGGACTAGCGGGAGTTTGGGCGAGCAGTACTTC
>TRBJ2-1|.|.|TRBV15
CATSRAGILGNEQFF
TGTGCCACCAGCAGAGCCGGGATACTAGGCAATGAGCAGTTCTTC
>TRBJ1-4|.|.|TRBV4-3
CASSQERTAGGEKLFF
TGCGCCAGCAGCCAAGAAAGGACAGCCGGGGGGGAGAAACTGTTTTTT
>TRBJ2-7|.|TRBD2|TRBV20-1
CSAIGTSGRTRYEQYF
TGCAGTGCTATAGGGACTAGCGGGAGGACACGCTACGAGCAGTACTTC
>TRBJ2-3|many|TRBD2|TRBV7-7
CASSPTLAGGTDTQYF
TGTGCCAGCAGCCCAACCCTGGCGGGGGGCACAGATACGCAGTATTTT
>TRBJ2-7|.|.|TRBV3-1
CASSQGVSTGTYEQYF
TGTGCCAGCAGCCAAGGCGTGTCAACAGGTACCTACGAGCAGTACTTC
>TRBJ2-2|.|.|TRBV5-1
CASSYTDGNTGELFF
TGCGCCAGCAGCTACACGGACGGGAACACCGGGGAGCTGTTTTTT
>TRBJ2-5|few|.|TRBV20-1
CSARDATSETQYF
TGCAGTGCTAGAGATGCGACAAGCGAGACCCAGTACTTC
>TRBJ2-6|few|.|TRBV12-3/TRBV12-4
CASSFWDGANVLTF
TGTGCCAGCAGTTTCTGGGATGGGGCCAACGTCCTGACTTTC
>TRBJ1-2|.|TRBD1|TRBV18
CASSPKTGNNTF
TGTGCCAGCTCCCCGAAGACAGGGAATAACACCTTC
>TRBJ2-1|.|.|TRBV6-5
CASSYDGLRQESYNEQFF
TGTGCCAGCAGTTACGACGGCCTTAGACAGGAGTCCTACAATGAGCAGTTCTTC
>TRBJ2-1|.|TRBD2|TRBV5-1
CASSLGPSGRNNEQFF
TGCGCCAGCAGCTTGGGTCCTAGCGGGAGGAATAATGAGCAGTTCTTC
>TRBJ1-1|few|.|TRBV6-1
CATEGNMNTEAFF
TGTGCCACAGAAGGCAACATGAACACTGAAGCTTTCTTT
>TRBJ2-1|many|.|TRBV5-1
CASSLQGLYNEQFF
TGCGCCAGCAGCTTGCAGGGACTCTACAATGAGCAGTTCTTC
>TRBJ1-1|.|.|TRBV3-1
CASSQAAVNTEAFF
TGTGCCAGCAGCCAAGCGGCAGTGAACACTGAAGCTTTCTTT
>TRBJ2-7|.|.|TRBV15
CATSVTSNYEQYF
TGTGCCACCAGCGTGACTTCGAACTACGAGCAGTACTTC
>TRBJ1-1|few|.|TRBV6-6
CASREGWGTEAFF
TGTGCCAGCAGGGAGGGGTGGGGCACTGAAGCTTTCTTT
>TRBJ2-2|.|.|TRBV7-2
CASSVITEGELFF
TGTGCCAGCAGCGTCATCACGGAGGGGGAGCTGTTTTTT
>TRBJ2-2|few|.|TRBV11-2
CASSFSGSQSGELFF
TGTGCCAGCAGCTTCAGTGGTTCACAGTCCGGGGAGCTGTTTTTT
>TRBJ2-2|.|.|TRBV5-1
CASSPGYRSPTGVLFF
TGCGCCAGCAGCCCCGGATATAGGTCTCCGACCGGGGTGCTGTTTTTT
>TRBJ2-5|.|.|TRBV6-6
CASSYTKETQYF
TGTGCCAGCAGTTACACAAAAGAGACCCAGTACTTC
>TRBJ1-2|.|.|TRBV20-1
CSATGTGHGYTF
TGCAGTGCTACCGGGACCGGTCATGGCTACACCTTC
>TRBJ2-3|.|TRBD2|TRBV15
CATSRDSGLAGGFMGTDTQYF
TGTGCCACCAGCAGAGATTCGGGGCTAGCGGGAGGGTTTATGGGCACAGATACGCAGTATTTT